What follows is one TCR beta chain and its context. No antigen is known for it. It has no much larger one-base neighbor in the sample; base qualities were not kept. The data originate from a study of control samples from healthy donors and cancer patients (dated by TCRdb to about 2020). V drops 8 bases and J drops 4 bases, leaving 19 bases in between. The germline V gene sets CDR1 to KGHDR and CDR2 to SFDVKD. Counted from cysteine to phenylalanine, this CDR3 has 16 amino acids. The retained sequence is limited to the CDR3, 48 bases, with the frame set at the first base. Libraries were prepared through the immunoSEQ multiplex PCR assay. TCRdb stores this immuneACCESS table with in-frame sequences only. Part of the clones is absent; in the studies checked, under half of the shortfall reflects unresolved V genes, and no reason is known for the rest. The sample table contains some 190,000 clones; only one count was recorded for about 89% of them. The ten largest account for 1.5% to 2% of the sample.

Sequencing was done on a sample of blood. The sequence links TRBV24-1 to TRBJ2-2; TRBD2 could be the D gene, as 8 bases match. The clonotype comes from a man aged 25-45 years in good health. The CDR3 corresponds to CATTAGGGGSTGELFF. The DNA sequence is given as TGTGCCACCACCGCGGGGGGAGGGGGCAGCACCGGGGAGCTGTTTTTT.